Described below is a single TCR beta chain sequence and its context. This record belongs to a study of blood T cell repertoires in COVID-19. Overall study: COVID-19 samples collected from the United States, Italy and Spain covered acute and convalescent phases.

This CDR3 contains 15 residues. The germline CDR1 and CDR2 sequences are MDHEN and SYDVKM. Trimming removed 5 bases from V and 5 bases from J; junction bases left unmatched: 10. Only in-frame clones appear in the TCRdb table, and some are missing; sequencing was by immunoSEQ multiplex PCR. The repertoire consists of about 250,000 clones, with approximately 88% occurring once and the leading ten covering about 6.7%. This receptor was taken from a woman in her thirties with COVID-19, enrolled during active disease. Sequencing used peripheral blood. The rearrangement uses TRBV28 and TRBJ2-5; TRBD2 matches 8 bases. The CDR3 loop is CASSLALAGWETQYF. CDR3 DNA: TGTGCCAGCAGTCTAGCGTTAGCGGGGTGGGAGACCCAGTACTTC.